This is a list of T cell receptor beta chains from one sample in a study of Graves' ophthalmopathy and Graves' hyperthyroidism. TCRdb independently ran MiXCR on the multiplex PCR reads; one entry per CDR3 protein. The data contain around 1,000,000 distinct CDR3 sequences, about 36% of them seen just once; the ten biggest clones take up around 10%. The sequenced material came from peripheral blood or thyroid tissue (not recorded which). The receptors were sampled from an adult man with Graves' hyperthyroidism. Each CDR3 is given with its conserved first and last residue. The order of the fields is V gene, CDR3 protein.

V: TRBV29-1
CDR3: CSAGLASNTEAFF

V: TRBV20-1
CDR3: CSATRQPNTEAFF

V: TRBV7-6
CDR3: CASSLGQGMDNEQFF

V: TRBV10-3
CDR3: CASSDSKRGGNGDTEAFF

V: TRBV15
CDR3: CATSARQQETQYF

V: TRBV19
CDR3: CASSMYRDSNQPQHF

V: TRBV4-2
CDR3: CASSRPGSRETQYF

V: TRBV7-8
CDR3: CASSLVGSLTGELFF

V: TRBV6-9
CDR3: CARIVYGETGNGELFF

V: TRBV15
CDR3: CATSREIGGYTF

V: TRBV20-1
CDR3: CSASGTENTGELFF

V: TRBV18
CDR3: CASSQALAVGETQYF